The rows below give T cell receptor beta chains drawn from one sample of a study of T cell changes during pregnancy in multiple sclerosis. Using immunoSEQ multiplex PCR, the repertoire was profiled, and TCRdb retains in-frame clones only, with some absent. The table shows approximately 71,000 clones, with roughly nine tenths occurring only once. The sequencing here drew on peripheral blood, taken in the third trimester of pregnancy. The receptors stem from a female donor with multiple sclerosis, enrolled in a pregnancy study. CDR3s include the opening cysteine and the closing phenylalanine or tryptophan. A D gene is named only where the DNA matches it firmly. Only part of the rows carry a size: once, few, many, or a class if the clone is expanded.

abundance	d_gene	j_gene	v_gene	CDR3nt	CDR3aa
.	TRBD1	TRBJ2-3	TRBV6-4	TGTGCCAGCAGCGATACCGGGACAGGGACAGATACGCAGTATTTT	CASSDTGTGTDTQYF
.	TRBD2	TRBJ2-7	TRBV27	TGTGCCAGCAGACTAGGCGGGAGCCCTGACTACGAGCAGTACTTC	CASRLGGSPDYEQYF
.	.	TRBJ1-4	TRBV7-9	TGTGCCAGCAGCTTACAGATAGGGAGGATTGAAAAACTGTTTTTT	CASSLQIGRIEKLFF
.	TRBD2	TRBJ2-3	TRBV28	TGTGCCAGCAGGGGCCACGTAGCGGGTAGCACAGATACGCAGTATTTT	CASRGHVAGSTDTQYF
once	.	TRBJ2-7	TRBV27	TGTGCCAGCAGACTAGGGTACAAGCAGTACTTC	CASRLGYKQYF
.	.	TRBJ2-3	TRBV6-1	TGTGCCAGCCTCCAGAGCGGGTTTCGCACAGATACGCAGTATTTT	CASLQSGFRTDTQYF
.	TRBD1	TRBJ2-7	TRBV9	TGTGCCAGCAGCGATCCCCTCGGACAGGGGACGACGGAGCAGTACTTC	CASSDPLGQGTTEQYF
.	.	TRBJ2-1	TRBV7-2	TGTGCCAGCAGTTTCTCTAGGGAGACTGAGCAGTTCTTC	CASSFSRETEQFF
.	TRBD1	TRBJ2-2	TRBV6-1	TGTGCCAGCAGTGTAACAGGGGAAACCGGGGAGCTGTTTTTT	CASSVTGETGELFF
.	.	TRBJ2-2	TRBV10-1	TGCGCCAGCAGTGAGTCATCCCCTACCGGGGAGCTGTTTTTT	CASSESSPTGELFF
.	TRBD1	TRBJ1-1	TRBV5-6	TGTGCCAGCAGCTGGGACAGGGGGAACACTGAAGCTTTCTTT	CASSWDRGNTEAFF
once	TRBD1	TRBJ1-5	TRBV19	TGTGCCAGTAGTGACGGGACAGGGCGCAATCAGCCCCAGCATTTT	CASSDGTGRNQPQHF
once	TRBD1	TRBJ1-1	TRBV5-8	TGTGCCACTCAGGGGGCGTATACTGAAGCTTTCTTT	CATQGAYTEAFF
.	.	TRBJ1-5	TRBV19	TGTGCCAGTAGTATGAACGAACGACAGCCCCATAGCAATCAGCCCCAGCATTTT	CASSMNERQPHSNQPQHF
.	TRBD1	TRBJ1-1	TRBV27	TGTGCCAGCAGCCGCCGGGACAGCACTGAAGCTTTCTTT	CASSRRDSTEAFF
.	.	TRBJ2-2	TRBV5-1	TGCGCCAGCAGCCCGGAAGGGGCCGGGGAGCTGTTTTTT	CASSPEGAGELFF
.	.	TRBJ2-6	TRBV6-1	TGTGCCAGCAGTGAGGGGATGGGGGGGCCTGCTGGGGCCAACGTCCTGACTTTC	CASSEGMGGPAGANVLTF
.	.	TRBJ1-1	TRBV6-4	TGTGCCAGCAGGGACCTTGGGGAGGGGACTGAAGCTTTCTTT	CASRDLGEGTEAFF
.	TRBD1	TRBJ1-2	TRBV5-4	TGTGCCAGCAGCGGGACAGCCTATGGCTACACCTTC	CASSGTAYGYTF
few	TRBD1	TRBJ2-7	TRBV5-1	TGCGCCAGAGACAGGGTTTACGAGCAGTACTTC	CARDRVYEQYF
.	TRBD2	TRBJ2-2	TRBV12-5	TGTGCTAGTGGTCCGCCAATAGCGGGAGTGACCGGGGAGCTGTTTTTT	CASGPPIAGVTGELFF
.	TRBD2	TRBJ2-1	TRBV27	TGTGCCACCCCACCCAGCGGGAACCTGTACAATGAGCAGTTCTTC	CATPPSGNLYNEQFF
.	.	TRBJ2-1	TRBV5-1	TGCGCCAGCAGCGGAGGGGACAGAGGCAGGAGGGGCAATGAGCAGTTCTTC	CASSGGDRGRRGNEQFF
.	.	TRBJ2-1	TRBV30	TGTGCCTGGGAGGGCCAGGGGAGGGATGAGCAGTTCTTC	CAWEGQGRDEQFF
.	TRBD1	TRBJ2-1	TRBV6-5	TGTGCCAGCAGTTACACAGGGGTCGATGAGCAGTTCTTC	CASSYTGVDEQFF
.	TRBD1	TRBJ2-1	TRBV11-2	TGTGCCAGCAGCGAAGGGACAGGGTCCTACAATGAGCAGTTCTTC	CASSEGTGSYNEQFF
.	.	TRBJ1-1	TRBV28	TGTGCCAGCAGTCCCTCTGCGGGGACCCTGAACACTGAAGCTTTCTTT	CASSPSAGTLNTEAFF
.	TRBD2	TRBJ2-1	TRBV7-6	TGTGCCAGCAGCTTAGCTGAACAACTAGCGGTTGAGCAGTTCTTC	CASSLAEQLAVEQFF
.	.	TRBJ2-1	TRBV14	TGTGCCAGCAGCCAGAAGGGACTCAATGAGCAGTTCTTC	CASSQKGLNEQFF
.	TRBD1	TRBJ2-7	TRBV19	TGTGCCAGTAGTAAATGGACAGGGGGCGAGTACGAGCAGTACTTC	CASSKWTGGEYEQYF
.	.	TRBJ2-5	TRBV5-1	TGCGCCAGCAGTACAGGGAATCAAGAGACCCAGTACTTC	CASSTGNQETQYF
once	.	TRBJ2-5	TRBV7-6	TGTGCCAGCAGCTTAAATGCAGCGACTGGAGAGACCCAGTACTTC	CASSLNAATGETQYF
.	.	TRBJ1-1	TRBV30	TGTGCCTGGAGTGTACTCGGGGGGAACACTGAAGCTTTTTTT	CAWSVLGGNTEAFF
.	TRBD1	TRBJ1-2	TRBV5-6	TGTGCCAGCAGCTGGGGGGGACAGGGCTTATATGGCTACACCTTC	CASSWGGQGLYGYTF
.	.	TRBJ1-1	TRBV10-2	TGCGCCAGCAGTGACAGGGGTTTTGCTGAAGCTTTCTTT	CASSDRGFAEAFF
.	TRBD1	TRBJ1-2	TRBV10-3	TGTGCCGCGCACCGGGACAGGGGGCCGTATGGCTACACCTTC	CAAHRDRGPYGYTF
.	TRBD1	TRBJ1-2	TRBV5-1	TGCGCCAGCAGCCCCGGACAGGGGCCCTCGGGCTACACCTTC	CASSPGQGPSGYTF